This T cell receptor beta chain was identified in a study of shared clonotypes between healthy human individuals. The CDR3 runs 15 residues. Germline V gene data show CDR1 as MDHEN and CDR2 as SYDVKM. V was clipped by 5 bases and J by 5 bases, with 17 bases between them. Profiled with immunoSEQ multiplex PCR; TCRdb holds only in-frame clones, not every one. This table has around 700,000 clones, approximately 75% appearing once. Broader study findings: It was the non-shared clonotypes that had lower generation probabilities than clonotypes shared by all four donors. Across a handful of donors, naive CD4 shared around 5.4%, naive CD8 3% to 3.5%, memory CD4 about 2.4%, memory CD8 around 0.36%.

This clone was observed a handful of times. As yet, its antigen is unknown. Sequenced: memory CD4+ T cells sorted from blood. Subset noted: CD45RA-negative fraction. The receptor comes from a woman aged 25 to 39 in good health. This chain connects TRBV28 to TRBJ2-3, with D possibly TRBD2 on 6 matching bases. The CDR3 bases are TGTGCCAGCAGTGTTCTTTCGGGAGCAAAAGATACGCAGTATTTT. This codes for CASSVLSGAKDTQYF.